What follows are 11 T cell receptor beta chains derived from one specimen sequenced in a study of shared clonotypes between healthy human individuals. The method was immunoSEQ multiplex PCR; TCRdb's version includes in-frame clones alone and lacks a portion of them. The sample lists roughly 300,000 clones, roughly 70% occurring once. The specimen was memory CD4+ T cells sorted from blood. As for subset: CD45RA-negative fraction. Source of these receptors: a man younger than 40 in good health.

This clone appeared once. The V and J genes are TRBV5-4 and TRBJ2-6; D is perhaps TRBD2 (6 bases). Trimming removed 4 bases from V and 2 bases from J, with 13 bases in between. The CDR3 loop spans 16 amino acids. Germline V gene data show CDR1 as SGHNT and CDR2 as YYREEE (reference sequence). CDR3 sequence reads: CASSQARGTGANVLTF. The CDR3 nucleotides read TGTGCCAGCAGCCAGGCGCGCGGGACTGGGGCCAACGTCCTGACTTTC. The entire variable domain, with the rest obtained from reference TRBV5-4 and TRBJ2-6, is as follows: ETGVTQSPTHLIKTRGQQVTLRCSSQSGHNTVSWYQQALGQGPQFIFQYYREEENGRGNFPPRFSGLQFPNYSSELNVNALELDDSALYLCASSQARGTGANVLTFGAGSRLTVL.

This sequence joins TRBV7-7 and TRBJ2-2, with 7 nucleotides matching TRBD1. Germline V CDR1 and CDR2: SSHAT, FNYEAQ (reference sequence). This CDR3 is built from 15 residues. Trimming cost V 5 bases and J 3 bases; bases outside gene matches: 6. The CDR3 here is CASSQLTGDTGELFF. The CDR3 coding sequence is TGTGCCAGCAGCCAACTAACAGGGGACACCGGGGAGCTGTTTTTT.

The CDR3 DNA reads as TGTGCCAGCAGTGACGGGCCAGGCAGCGGGGAGCTGTTTTTT. It translates to CASSDGPGSGELFF. This rearrangement joins TRBV6-4 to TRBJ2-2; D gene uncertain. The CDR3 loop spans 14 amino acids. Per the germline V gene, CDR1 is MRHNA and CDR2 is SNTAGT. Trimming cost V 2 bases and J 7 bases, with 11 bases left between them.

The rearrangement joins TRBV11-3 to TRBJ2-4, with 7 bases lining up with TRBD1. The CDR3 has 15 residues. V was clipped by 1 base and J by 6 bases; unmatched bases: 6. CDR1 is SGHNT and CDR2 is YENEEA in the germline V gene. This chain's CDR3 is CASSLGTGELNIQYF. CDR3 nucleotide sequence: TGTGCCAGCAGCTTAGGGACAGGTGAATTAAACATTCAGTACTTC.

The chain couples TRBV30 to TRBJ2-3; D perhaps matches TRBD1 (5 bases). Trimming cost V 2 bases and J 2 bases, with 11 bases left between them. The germline gives CDR1 GTSNPN, CDR2 SVGIG (reference sequence). The CDR3 is 14 residues long. The CDR3 sequence is CAWSQMTDTDTQYF. CDR3 nucleotides: TGTGCCTGGAGTCAAATGACAGACACAGATACGCAGTATTTT.

This chain links TRBV29-1 with TRBJ2-1, with D perhaps matching TRBD2 (6 bases). From germline, CDR1 is SQVTM and CDR2 ANQGSEA. The V end lost 7 bases, the J end lost 7 bases, and 20 bases lay between the germline ends. This CDR3 spans 14 amino acids. The CDR3 loop is CSGRVRGAYNEQFF. CDR3 in DNA: TGCAGCGGGAGAGTGCGGGGAGCTTATAATGAGCAGTTCTTC.

To note about this clone: This sequence is one base from a far larger clone and is likely a read error. The V call is TRBV11-2, the J call TRBJ2-2; unclear D gene. Germline values: CDR1 SGHAT, CDR2 FQNNGV. The CDR3 contains 14 residues. The V and J ends lost 5 bases and 6 bases respectively, with 13 bases between them. The chain's CDR3 is CASSRRVLAGELFF. DNA of the CDR3: TGTGCCAGCAGCCGACGGGTGTTGGCCGGGGAGCTGTTTTTT.

V and J are TRBV21-1 and TRBJ2-1; TRBD2 is taken as the D call from the table, unchecked against the DNA. TRBV21-1 is flagged as a pseudogene. This CDR3 has 16 amino acids. CDR3 DNA: TGTGCCAGCAGCTTCCTTGGACTAGCGACAAACAATGAGCAGTTCTTC. Its protein is CASSFLGLATNNEQFF.

The chain uses TRBV4-1 and TRBJ2-1; possible D gene TRBD1, 6 bases. V was cut by 1 base and J by 11 bases, with 12 bases left in between. CDR1 MGHRA and CDR2 YSYEKL come from the germline V gene. CDR3 length: 13 amino acids. The DNA of the CDR3 is TGCGCCAGCAGCCAAGTCGCACAGGGTAAGCAGTTCTTC. Protein product: CASSQVAQGKQFF.

CDR3 sequence (DNA): TGTGCCAGCAGCCCCGGGGGGGTCCCCGAGCAGTACTTC. Its protein is CASSPGGVPEQYF. V usage is TRBV4-2 and J usage is TRBJ2-7; 8 nucleotides line up with TRBD2. This CDR3 contains 13 residues. Losses at the gene ends were 4 bases for V and 6 bases for J; bases not matched to a gene: 5. Per germline, CDR1 LGHNA and CDR2 YNFKEQ.

The V call is TRBV5-4, the J call TRBJ2-1, with TRBD1 identical over 8 bases. The CDR3 consists of 17 residues. The trim removed 0 bases at V and 3 bases at J, leaving 8 bases unmatched. Germline loops: CDR1 SGHNT, CDR2 YYREEE (reference sequence). This CDR3 reads CASSLGADRVVYNEQFF. As DNA, the CDR3 is TGTGCCAGCAGCTTGGGGGCGGACAGGGTTGTCTACAATGAGCAGTTCTTC. The entire variable domain, with the rest obtained from reference TRBV5-4 and TRBJ2-1, is as follows: ETGVTQSPTHLIKTRGQQVTLRCSSQSGHNTVSWYQQALGQGPQFIFQYYREEENGRGNFPPRFSGLQFPNYSSELNVNALELDDSALYLCASSLGADRVVYNEQFFGPGTRLTVL.